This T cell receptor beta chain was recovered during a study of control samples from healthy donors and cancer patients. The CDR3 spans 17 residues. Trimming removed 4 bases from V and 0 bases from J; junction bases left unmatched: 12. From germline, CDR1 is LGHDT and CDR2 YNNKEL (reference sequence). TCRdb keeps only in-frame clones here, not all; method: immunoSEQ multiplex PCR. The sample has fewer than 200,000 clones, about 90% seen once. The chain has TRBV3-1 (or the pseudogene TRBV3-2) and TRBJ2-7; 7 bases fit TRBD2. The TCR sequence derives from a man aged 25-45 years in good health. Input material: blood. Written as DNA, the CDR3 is TGTGCCAGCAGCCCTAACTCTCTGGGGGGGACCTCCTACGAGCAGTACTTC. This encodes CASSPNSLGGTSYEQYF.